This T cell receptor beta chain was documented in a study of early T cells in non-severe SARS-CoV-2 infection. Whole-study context: Alpha and beta chains were unpaired, from unsorted whole-blood bulk RNA.

The CDR3 loop spans 16 amino acids. Trimming took 5 bases from V and 6 from J, leaving 23 bases between them. Germline CDR1 reads SGHTA; CDR2 reads FQGNSA. Unique molecular identifiers tagged individual cDNA molecules. Using its own MiXCR run on the 5' RACE reads, TCRdb lists one record per CDR3 protein. The top ten clones hold 3.5% to 4% of a sample with more than 65,000 distinct CDR3 sequences, approximately 4.6% of them seen once. This clonotype was detected ten times or more. Here the sequenced sample was whole blood, taken at baseline. J is TRBJ2-7 and V is TRBV7-2; D is possibly TRBD1 (6 bases). This TCR came from an adult who was a healthcare worker with PCR-confirmed SARS-CoV-2 infection or an uninfected control (not recorded which). The donor label of this sample is uncertain. The DNA for the CDR3 is TGTGCCAGCAGCCGAGGGGCCCCAGGGGCAGGCGGCGAGCAGTACTTC. Protein product: CASSRGAPGAGGEQYF.